This record concerns one TCR beta chain sequence. The target antigen is unknown. Germline V gene lookup returns CDR1 LNHNV and CDR2 YYDKDF (reference sequence). Trimming left V 4 bases short and J 8 bases short, with 14 bases between. The CDR3 extends over 13 amino acids. The data derive from a study of post-analysis software for immune sequencing data. Study context: The courses of disease that were included comprised relapsing-remitting, secondary progressive and progressive-relapsing multiple sclerosis.

Study-level results: When patients were compared with controls, about 5 TRBV segments were more frequent, TRBV5-6, TRBV5-1 and TRBV20-1 among them. Multiple sclerosis was associated with a significant reduction in normalized Chao1 diversity relative to controls.

Unique-molecular-identifier-tagged TCR beta cDNA libraries were used. TCRdb re-called the PCR reads through MiXCR, storing one row per CDR3 protein. Of over 150,000 distinct CDR3 sequences listed, 25% to 35% are singletons. The sample comprised blood. The chain combines TRBV15 with TRBJ1-2, with D possibly being TRBD1 (6 bases). This TCR was recovered from a girl under 18 with multiple sclerosis. In DNA form, the CDR3 reads TGTGCCACCAGCACCGGGACAAACTGGGGCTACACCTTC. Amino acids: CATSTGTNWGYTF.